The entry below describes one T cell receptor (beta chain). The antigen remains undetermined. Every single patient, without exception, relapsed after autologous stem cell transplantation, and brentuximab vedotin exposure varied. The length of the CDR3 is 14 residues. From germline, CDR1 is SGHRS and CDR2 YFSETQ. V trimming: 1 base; J trimming: 4 bases; junction bases outside the gene matches: 3. Using immunoSEQ multiplex PCR, the repertoire was profiled, and TCRdb retains in-frame clones only, with some absent. Among about 40,000 clones listed, about 90% were seen once. This entry belongs to a study of PD-1 blockade in classical Hodgkin lymphoma. In the study overall: Intravenous infusions of nivolumab 3 mg/kg reached patients every 2 weeks. Regarding the study as a whole: Complete responders matched newly diagnosed patients in baseline diversity. Whatever underlies the repertoire differences (possibly disease activity or prior therapy) remains undefined.

This sequence originates from a human donor with classical Hodgkin lymphoma. Source: peripheral blood mononuclear cells (PBMCs), taken before the second cycle of nivolumab. This chain uses TRBV5-1 with TRBJ1-2, with 8 bases that match TRBD1. CDR3 in amino acids: CASSLTGGGYGYTF. DNA for the CDR3: TGCGCCAGCAGCTTGACAGGGGGTGGCTATGGCTACACCTTC.